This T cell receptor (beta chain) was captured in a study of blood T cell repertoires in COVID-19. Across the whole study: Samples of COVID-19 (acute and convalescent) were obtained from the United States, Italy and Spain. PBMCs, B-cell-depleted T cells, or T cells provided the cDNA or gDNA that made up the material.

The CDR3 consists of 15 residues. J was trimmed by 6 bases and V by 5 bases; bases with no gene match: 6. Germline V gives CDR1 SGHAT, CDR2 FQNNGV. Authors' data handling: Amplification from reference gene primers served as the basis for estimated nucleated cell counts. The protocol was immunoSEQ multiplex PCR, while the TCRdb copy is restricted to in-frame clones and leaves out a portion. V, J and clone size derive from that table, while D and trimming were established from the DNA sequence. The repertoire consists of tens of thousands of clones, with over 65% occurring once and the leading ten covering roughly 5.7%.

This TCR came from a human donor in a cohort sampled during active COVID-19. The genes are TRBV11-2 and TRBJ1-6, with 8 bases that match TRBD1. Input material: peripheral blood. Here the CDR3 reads CASSRQGQANSPLHF. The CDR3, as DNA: TGTGCCAGCAGCCGCCAGGGACAGGCTAATTCACCCCTCCACTTT.